Listed below are T cell receptor beta chains from one sample, sequenced in a study of cytomegalovirus exposure and HLA in healthy donors. TCRdb keeps only in-frame clones here, not all; method: immunoSEQ multiplex PCR. Among 130,000 or so clones listed, more than 60% were seen once. Sequencing used PBMCs. The receptors were gathered from a woman between 18 and 29 years old in good health and CMV-seronegative. Both conserved end residues are part of each CDR3. Each record gives: D gene, J gene, clone size, V gene, CDR3 DNA, CDR3 protein. D genes are given only for firm matches. The size entry is marked missing in some rows and otherwise reads once, few, many or a size class.

D: NA
J: TRBJ2-5
size: many
V: TRBV5-4
DNA: TGTGCCAGCAGCTCCAAGAGTCTTGAGACCCAGTACTTC
CDR3: CASSSKSLETQYF

D: NA
J: TRBJ2-1
size: NA
V: TRBV4-1
DNA: TGCGCCAGCAGCCAACAGGGGCGAGTTGGGGAGCAGTTCTTC
CDR3: CASSQQGRVGEQFF

D: NA
J: TRBJ2-7
size: NA
V: TRBV6-5
DNA: TGTGCCAGCAGTCCCCACACTAGCCGAACCTACGAGCAGTACTTC
CDR3: CASSPHTSRTYEQYF

D: NA
J: TRBJ1-2
size: NA
V: TRBV6-6
DNA: TGTGCCAGCAGGGCTCGGAGGGAGCACAGCTACACCTTC
CDR3: CASRARREHSYTF

D: NA
J: TRBJ2-2
size: NA
V: TRBV5-1
DNA: TGCGCCAGCAGCTTGGACAGGGCCTTCACCGGGGAGCTGTTTTTT
CDR3: CASSLDRAFTGELFF

D: TRBD1
J: TRBJ1-4
size: NA
V: TRBV11-2
DNA: TGTGCCAGCAGCTTAGGACAGGGAGGCGAAAAACTGTTTTTT
CDR3: CASSLGQGGEKLFF

D: TRBD1
J: TRBJ1-5
size: once
V: TRBV19
DNA: TGTGCCAGTAGTTTAGACAGGGGTCCAGGACAGCCCCAGCATTTT
CDR3: CASSLDRGPGQPQHF

D: NA
J: TRBJ2-7
size: NA
V: TRBV11-2
DNA: TGTGCCAGCAGCTTATGGCTAGCCTACGAGCAGTACTTC
CDR3: CASSLWLAYEQYF

D: TRBD1
J: TRBJ1-2
size: few
V: TRBV7-9
DNA: TGTGCCAGCAGCTTAGCGTCCGGGGACAGTAATTATGGCTACACCTTC
CDR3: CASSLASGDSNYGYTF

D: TRBD1
J: TRBJ2-2
size: once
V: TRBV7-9
DNA: TGTGCCAGCAGCTTAGGCGGCAGGGGGCACGGGGAGCTGTTTTTT
CDR3: CASSLGGRGHGELFF

D: NA
J: TRBJ1-4
size: NA
V: TRBV18
DNA: TGTGCCAGCTCACCAGGGACCCGGGAGAGAAAACTGTTTTTT
CDR3: CASSPGTRERKLFF

D: NA
J: TRBJ2-2
size: NA
V: TRBV5-4
DNA: TGTGCCAGCAGCCTTCCAGGGGGGCGCAGCACCGGGGAGCTGTTTTTT
CDR3: CASSLPGGRSTGELFF

D: TRBD1
J: TRBJ1-2
size: NA
V: TRBV9
DNA: TGTGCCAGCACGGACAGGGGATATGGCTACACCTTC
CDR3: CASTDRGYGYTF

D: NA
J: TRBJ2-1
size: NA
V: TRBV27
DNA: TGTGCCAGCAGTTTTGAGGCAGTGCAGTTCTTC
CDR3: CASSFEAVQFF

D: NA
J: TRBJ1-5
size: few
V: TRBV5-6
DNA: TGTGCCAGCAGCCCGATGTCGGGTCAGCCCCAGCATTTT
CDR3: CASSPMSGQPQHF

D: NA
J: TRBJ2-3
size: NA
V: TRBV29-1
DNA: TGCAGCGCCCTAGGCAGGGGAGATACGCAGTATTTT
CDR3: CSALGRGDTQYF

D: TRBD1
J: TRBJ1-1
size: NA
V: TRBV7-8
DNA: TGTGCCAGTGGACAGGACAGGGCGGAAGCTTTCTTT
CDR3: CASGQDRAEAFF

D: TRBD2
J: TRBJ2-4
size: few
V: TRBV4-1
DNA: TGCGCCAGCAGCCTTTCGGGGGGGAGGGACAAAAACATTCAGTACTTC
CDR3: CASSLSGGRDKNIQYF

D: NA
J: TRBJ1-1
size: NA
V: TRBV30
DNA: TGTGCCTGGAGTGTACAAAGGGGCACTGAAGCTTTCTTT
CDR3: CAWSVQRGTEAFF

D: TRBD1
J: TRBJ1-4
size: NA
V: TRBV5-4
DNA: TGTGCCAGCAGCTTGGGGACCCAACAGGGGGTGGGAGAAAAACTGTTTTTT
CDR3: CASSLGTQQGVGEKLFF

D: NA
J: TRBJ1-1
size: NA
V: TRBV6-1
DNA: TGTGCCAGCAGTGATTCCGGACGGGGAAACACTGAAGCTTTCTTT
CDR3: CASSDSGRGNTEAFF

D: NA
J: TRBJ2-1
size: NA
V: TRBV6-6
DNA: TGTGCCAGCAGTTTAATACAGGGCAATCCGCACAATGAGCAGTTCTTC
CDR3: CASSLIQGNPHNEQFF

D: NA
J: TRBJ2-3
size: NA
V: TRBV4-1
DNA: TGCGCCAGCAGCCTCGTAGAAGCCATCACAGATACGCAGTATTTT
CDR3: CASSLVEAITDTQYF

D: NA
J: TRBJ2-1
size: NA
V: TRBV5-1
DNA: TGCGCCAGCAGCGGTAGCGACGGGAGCTCCTACAATGAGCAGTTCTTC
CDR3: CASSGSDGSSYNEQFF

D: NA
J: TRBJ2-1
size: NA
V: TRBV13
DNA: TGTGCCAGCAGCCCCCTGGCGGGGCGGGTGGGGTCATCTCAGCAGTTCTTC
CDR3: CASSPLAGRVGSSQQFF

D: NA
J: TRBJ1-3
size: once
V: TRBV30
DNA: TGTGCCTGGAGTGGGTCGGGAGGTGGAAACACCATATATTTT
CDR3: CAWSGSGGGNTIYF

D: TRBD1
J: TRBJ2-7
size: NA
V: TRBV7-2
DNA: TGTGCCAGCAGCCTCCGCTCCCCAGGACAGGGTTCCAACGAGCAGTACTTC
CDR3: CASSLRSPGQGSNEQYF

D: NA
J: TRBJ1-1
size: NA
V: TRBV5-6
DNA: TGTGCCAGCAGTATGGACGGGAACACTGAGGCTTTCTTT
CDR3: CASSMDGNTEAFF

D: NA
J: TRBJ1-5
size: NA
V: TRBV30
DNA: TGTGCCTGGTCCCTTGGGGACACCCGATTATGGCCCCAGCATTTT
CDR3: CAWSLGDTRLWPQHF